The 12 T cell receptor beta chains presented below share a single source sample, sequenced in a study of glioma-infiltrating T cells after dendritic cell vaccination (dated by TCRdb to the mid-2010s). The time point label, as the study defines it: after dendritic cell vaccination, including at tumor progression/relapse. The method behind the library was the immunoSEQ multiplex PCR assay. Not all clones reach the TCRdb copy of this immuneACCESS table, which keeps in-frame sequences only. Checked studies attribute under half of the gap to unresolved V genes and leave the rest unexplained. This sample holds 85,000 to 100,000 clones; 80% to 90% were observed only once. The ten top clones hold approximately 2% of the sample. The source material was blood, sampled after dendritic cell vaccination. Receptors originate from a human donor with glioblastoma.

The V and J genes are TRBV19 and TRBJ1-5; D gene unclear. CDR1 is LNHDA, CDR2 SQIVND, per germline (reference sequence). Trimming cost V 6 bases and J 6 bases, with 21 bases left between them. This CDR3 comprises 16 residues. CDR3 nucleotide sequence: TGTGCCAGTAGGGACCCGTTAGGGAGTGGGAGTCAGCCCCAGCATTTT. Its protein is CASRDPLGSGSQPQHF. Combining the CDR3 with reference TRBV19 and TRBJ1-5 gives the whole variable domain DGGITQSPKYLFRKEGQNVTLSCEQNLNHDAMYWYRQDPGQGLRLIYYSQIVNDFQKGDIAEGYSVSREKKESFPLTVTSAQKNPTAFYLCASRDPLGSGSQPQHFGDGTRLSIL.

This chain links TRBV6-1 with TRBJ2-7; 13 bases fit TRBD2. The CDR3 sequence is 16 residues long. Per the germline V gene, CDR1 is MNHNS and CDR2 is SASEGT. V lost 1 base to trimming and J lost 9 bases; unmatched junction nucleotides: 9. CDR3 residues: CASSEGLAGGLLRQYV. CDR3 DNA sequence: TGTGCCAGCAGTGAAGGACTAGCGGGAGGTCTGTTGCGGCAGTACGTC.

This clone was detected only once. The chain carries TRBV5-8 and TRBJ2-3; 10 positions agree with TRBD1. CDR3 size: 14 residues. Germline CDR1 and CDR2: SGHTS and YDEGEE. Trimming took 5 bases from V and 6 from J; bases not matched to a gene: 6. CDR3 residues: CASSRDRGKDTQYF. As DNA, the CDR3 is TGTGCCAGCAGTCGGGACAGGGGAAAGGATACGCAGTATTTT.

In DNA form, the CDR3 reads TGTGCCAGCAGCAATGGGGACAGGGCCCTCGCGAACACCGGGGAGCTGTTTTTT. It translates to CASSNGDRALANTGELFF. This chain connects TRBV21-1 to TRBJ2-2; TRBD1, the table's D call, lacks a check against the DNA. TRBV21-1 is noted as a pseudogene. The CDR3 has 18 residues.

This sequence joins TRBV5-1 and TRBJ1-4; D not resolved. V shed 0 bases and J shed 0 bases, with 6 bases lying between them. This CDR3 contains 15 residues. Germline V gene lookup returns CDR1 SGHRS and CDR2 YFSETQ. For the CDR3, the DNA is TGCGCCAGCAGCTTGGTCGGAGCAACTAATGAAAAACTGTTTTTT. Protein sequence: CASSLVGATNEKLFF. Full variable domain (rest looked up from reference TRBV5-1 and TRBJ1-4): KAGVTQTPRYLIKTRGQQVTLSCSPISGHRSVSWYQQTPGQGLQFLFEYFSETQRNKGNFPGRFSGRQFSNSRSEMNVSTLELGDSALYLCASSLVGATNEKLFFGSGTQLSVL.

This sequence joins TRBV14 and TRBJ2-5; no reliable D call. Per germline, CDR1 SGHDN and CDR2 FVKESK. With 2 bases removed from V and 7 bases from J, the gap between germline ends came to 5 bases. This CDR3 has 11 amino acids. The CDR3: CASSQSVTQYF. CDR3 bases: TGTGCCAGCAGCCAATCTGTGACCCAGTACTTC. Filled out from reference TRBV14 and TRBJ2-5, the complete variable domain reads EAGVTQFPSHSVIEKGQTVTLRCDPISGHDNLYWYRRVMGKEIKFLLHFVKESKQDESGMPNNRFLAERTGGTYSTLKVQPAELEDSGVYFCASSQSVTQYFGPGTRLLVL.

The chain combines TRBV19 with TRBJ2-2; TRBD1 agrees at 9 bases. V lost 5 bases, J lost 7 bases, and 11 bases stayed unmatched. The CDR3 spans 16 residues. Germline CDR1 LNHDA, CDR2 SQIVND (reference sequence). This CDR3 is CASSQSPTGGFGELFF. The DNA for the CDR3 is TGTGCCAGTAGTCAAAGCCCGACAGGGGGTTTCGGGGAGCTGTTTTTT.

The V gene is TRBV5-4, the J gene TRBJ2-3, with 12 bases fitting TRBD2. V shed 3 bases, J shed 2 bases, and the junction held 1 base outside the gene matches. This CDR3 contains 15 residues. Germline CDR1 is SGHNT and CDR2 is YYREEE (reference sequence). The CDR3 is CASSSSGRDTDTQYF. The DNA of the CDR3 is TGTGCCAGCAGCTCTAGCGGGAGGGACACAGATACGCAGTATTTT. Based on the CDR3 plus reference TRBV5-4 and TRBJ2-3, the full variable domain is ETGVTQSPTHLIKTRGQQVTLRCSSQSGHNTVSWYQQALGQGPQFIFQYYREEENGRGNFPPRFSGLQFPNYSSELNVNALELDDSALYLCASSSSGRDTDTQYFGPGTRLTVL.

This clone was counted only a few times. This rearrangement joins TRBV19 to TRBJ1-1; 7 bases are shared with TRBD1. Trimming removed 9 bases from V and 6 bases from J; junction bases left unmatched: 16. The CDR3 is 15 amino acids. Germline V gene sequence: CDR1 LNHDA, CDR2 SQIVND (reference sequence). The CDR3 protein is CASTVTGVRGAEAFF. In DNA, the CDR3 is TGTGCCAGCACGGTTACAGGGGTTAGAGGCGCTGAAGCTTTCTTT. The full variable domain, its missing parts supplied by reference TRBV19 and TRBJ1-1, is DGGITQSPKYLFRKEGQNVTLSCEQNLNHDAMYWYRQDPGQGLRLIYYSQIVNDFQKGDIAEGYSVSREKKESFPLTVTSAQKNPTAFYLCASTVTGVRGAEAFFGQGTRLTVV.

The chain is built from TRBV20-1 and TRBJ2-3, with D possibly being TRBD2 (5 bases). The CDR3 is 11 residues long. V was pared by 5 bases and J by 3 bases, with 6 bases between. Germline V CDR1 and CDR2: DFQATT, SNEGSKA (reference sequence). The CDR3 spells CSASGTDTQYF. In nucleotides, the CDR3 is TGCAGTGCTTCGGGGACAGATACGCAGTATTTT.

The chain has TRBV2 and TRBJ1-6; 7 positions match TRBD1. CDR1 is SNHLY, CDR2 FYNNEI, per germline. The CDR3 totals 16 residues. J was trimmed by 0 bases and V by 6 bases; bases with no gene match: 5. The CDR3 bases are TGTGCCAGCAGGAAGACAGGGAGCTCCTATAATTCACCCCTCCACTTT. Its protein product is CASRKTGSSYNSPLHF. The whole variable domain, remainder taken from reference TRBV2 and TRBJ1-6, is EPEVTQTPSHQVTQMGQEVILRCVPISNHLYFYWYRQILGQKVEFLVSFYNNEISEKSEIFDDQFSVERPDGSNFTLKIRSTKLEDSAMYFCASRKTGSSYNSPLHFGNGTRLTVT.

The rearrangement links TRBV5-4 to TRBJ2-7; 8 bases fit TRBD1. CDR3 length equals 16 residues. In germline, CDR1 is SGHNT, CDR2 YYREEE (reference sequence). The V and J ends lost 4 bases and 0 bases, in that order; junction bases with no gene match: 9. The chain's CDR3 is CASSPRTGPSSYEQYF. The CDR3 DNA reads TGTGCCAGCAGCCCCCGGACAGGGCCCAGCTCCTACGAGCAGTACTTC.